The 28 T cell receptor beta chains in this list originate from one sample, sequenced in a study of blood T cell repertoires in COVID-19. Generated by immunoSEQ multiplex PCR, the TCRdb table keeps only in-frame clones and is missing some. The table shows around 500,000 clones, with approximately 90% occurring only once. The specimen sequenced was PBMCs or T cells enriched from blood (not recorded which). The receptors were sampled from a woman aged 60 to 75 who had recovered from COVID-19.

The CDR3 spells CASSLLVGQTGELFF. The CDR3 nucleotides read TGCGCCAGCAGCCTGCTGGTGGGGCAGACCGGGGAGCTGTTTTTT. The chain links TRBV5-1 to TRBJ2-2, with D possibly being TRBD1 (5 bases). From germline, CDR1 is SGHRS and CDR2 YFSETQ. The V gene lost 4 bases and the J gene lost 5 bases, with 15 bases spanning the gap. The length of the CDR3 is 15 residues.

V is TRBV5-1 and J is TRBJ2-7, with TRBD2 matching 8 bases. The germline CDR1 and CDR2 sequences are SGHRS and YFSETQ. The CDR3 spans 13 residues. Trimming removed 7 bases from V and 3 bases from J; junction bases left unmatched: 6. This CDR3 reads CASQEAGGYEQYF. CDR3 nucleotide sequence: TGCGCCAGCCAGGAGGCGGGAGGCTACGAGCAGTACTTC.

The chain links TRBV11-2 to TRBJ1-4, with D hard to call. CDR3 length: 14 residues. The V and J ends lost 3 bases and 3 bases respectively, with 8 bases between them. Germline loops: CDR1 SGHAT, CDR2 FQNNGV. CDR3 loop: CASSFGHSNEKLFF. The CDR3 bases are TGTGCCAGCAGCTTTGGGCATTCTAATGAAAAACTGTTTTTT.

This clone was observed once. V is TRBV27 and J is TRBJ1-6; maybe TRBD1 (5 bases). The CDR3 consists of 16 residues. Germline lookup yields CDR1 MNHEY and CDR2 SMNVEV (reference sequence). V lost 0 bases and J 0 bases, leaving 6 bases between the germline ends. CDR3 coding DNA: TGTGCCAGCAGTTTATCCCAGGGCTCCTATAATTCACCCCTCCACTTT. This encodes CASSLSQGSYNSPLHF.

In DNA form, the CDR3 reads TGTGCCAGCAGCCGGACAGGGGGTGGCTACACCTTC. Protein sequence: CASSRTGGGYTF. This chain links TRBV7-2 with TRBJ1-2, with TRBD1 matching over 10 bases. CDR3 length equals 12 residues. Germline V gene sequence: CDR1 SGHTA, CDR2 FQGNSA. V lost 5 bases and J lost 7; bases outside the gene matches: 1.

The gene calls are TRBV5-1 and TRBJ2-3; TRBD1 matches at 9 bases. V dropped 5 bases and J dropped 4; count of bases not matched to a gene: 5. CDR1 and CDR2 (germline): SGHRS, YFSETQ. This CDR3 has 14 amino acids. CDR3 sequence reads: CASRTGGAADTQYF. DNA of the CDR3: TGCGCCAGCAGAACAGGGGGCGCAGCAGATACGCAGTATTTT.

The J gene is TRBJ1-1, the V gene TRBV5-1, with TRBD1 as a possible D gene (6 bases). The CDR3 extends over 15 amino acids. The germline V and J ends were trimmed by 0 bases and 4 bases, with 13 bases remaining between them. In germline, CDR1 is SGHRS, CDR2 YFSETQ. The CDR3 DNA sequence: TGCGCCAGCAGCTTGGGTTCAGGGGAGAGCACTGAAGCTTTCTTT. It yields the protein CASSLGSGESTEAFF.

The J gene is TRBJ1-1, the V gene TRBV12-3 or TRBV12-4, with 7 bases matching TRBD1. The CDR3 totals 10 residues. With V trimmed by 5 bases and J by 11 bases, 2 bases remained unmatched. The CDR3 DNA is TGTGCCAGCAGTGGGGGACAGGCTTTCTTT. This encodes CASSGGQAFF.

Of note for this clone: The identical CDR3 is also encoded by other nucleotide sequences in the sample. The V and J genes are TRBV5-1 and TRBJ1-2, with TRBD1 matching 9 bases. The CDR3 consists of 13 residues. Germline-derived CDR1 and CDR2 are SGHRS and YFSETQ. The trim removed 2 bases at V and 8 bases at J, leaving 4 bases unmatched. The CDR3 is CASSLQGARGYTF. The CDR3 DNA follows: TGCGCCAGCAGCTTACAGGGGGCGCGGGGCTACACCTTC.

V gene TRBV6-1 combines with J gene TRBJ2-7, with D possibly TRBD1 on 5 matching bases. CDR3 length equals 15 residues. Trimming took 1 base from V and 4 from J, leaving 14 bases between them. Germline CDR1 and CDR2: MNHNS and SASEGT. The CDR3 loop is CASSEVPGLRYEQYF. The CDR3 DNA is TGTGCCAGCAGTGAAGTGCCAGGGTTGCGGTACGAGCAGTACTTC.

This clone occurred once. This chain links TRBV6-5 with TRBJ1-4, with 8 bases identical to TRBD1. Germline V gives CDR1 MNHEY, CDR2 SVGAGI. This CDR3 has 14 amino acids. The trim removed 10 bases at V and 0 bases at J, leaving 4 bases unmatched. CDR3 coding DNA: TGTGCCACCAAACAGGGGGCAACTAATGAAAAACTGTTTTTT. Its translation: CATKQGATNEKLFF.

This clone was seen only once. The V and J genes are TRBV5-1 and TRBJ1-6; 8 bases match TRBD1. Unmatched junction bases numbered 5, after V lost 5 bases and J lost 10 bases. The CDR3 runs to 13 residues. Germline CDR1 is SGHRS and CDR2 is YFSETQ. The CDR3 reads CASRTGDMSPLHF. The CDR3 coding sequence is TGCGCCAGCAGGACAGGGGATATGTCACCCCTCCACTTT.

V gene TRBV5-6 combines with J gene TRBJ1-2; D uncertain. V was cut by 0 bases and J by 3 bases, with 12 bases left in between. The CDR3 totals 15 residues. Germline CDR1 reads SGHDT; CDR2 reads YYEEEE. CDR3 DNA: TGTGCCAGCAGCTTGGGGTACCCGGCGGACTATGGCTACACCTTC. It translates to CASSLGYPADYGYTF.

The rearrangement links TRBV19 to TRBJ1-5; TRBD1 is a possible D gene (6 bases). V lost 6 bases and J lost 0, with 12 bases in between. Germline CDR1 is LNHDA and CDR2 is SQIVND (reference sequence). The CDR3 runs to 15 residues. For the CDR3, the DNA is TGTGCCAGTAGATTCCAGGGGAATAGCAATCAGCCCCAGCATTTT. Translated, it gives CASRFQGNSNQPQHF.

This clone was counted a few times. The V gene is TRBV7-9, the J gene TRBJ1-6; 8 bases align to TRBD1. The germline CDR1 and CDR2 sequences are SEHNR and FQNEAQ (reference sequence). V gave up 4 bases and J gave up 9 bases; unmatched junction bases: 5. The CDR3 length is 14 residues. As DNA, the CDR3 is TGTGCCAGCAGCTCGGACAGGGTGGGTTCACCCCTCCACTTT. Amino acid sequence: CASSSDRVGSPLHF.

This clone was seen once. This rearrangement joins TRBV24-1 to TRBJ2-1, with 10 bases that match TRBD1. Germline CDR1 and CDR2: KGHDR and SFDVKD. This CDR3 has 15 residues. Trimming cost V 3 bases and J 10 bases; bases outside gene matches: 8. This CDR3 is CATSDPGQGSVEQFF. The CDR3 DNA reads as TGTGCCACCAGTGATCCGGGACAGGGGTCCGTGGAGCAGTTCTTC.

The chain recombines TRBV5-1 with TRBJ2-7, with 7 nucleotides matching TRBD1. V lost 3 bases to trimming and J lost 2 bases; unmatched junction nucleotides: 2. The germline V gene has CDR1 SGHRS and CDR2 YFSETQ. The CDR3 has 13 amino acids. CDR3 nucleotide sequence: TGCGCCAGCAGCTGGGACAGCACCTACGAGCAGTACTTC. Protein product: CASSWDSTYEQYF.

The chain uses TRBV6-5 and TRBJ2-5; perhaps TRBD1 as D (6 bases). Deletions cut 0 bases from V and 5 bases from J, with 10 bases between. From germline, CDR1 is MNHEY and CDR2 SVGAGI. This CDR3 has 14 amino acids. For the CDR3, the DNA is TGTGCCAGCAGTTACTCCGCAGGGGAGGAGACCCAGTACTTC. Translating it yields CASSYSAGEETQYF.

This clone was seen a single time. The chain uses TRBV2 and TRBJ1-6, with D possibly matching TRBD1 (5 bases). Germline-derived CDR1 and CDR2 are SNHLY and FYNNEI. The CDR3 loop spans 14 amino acids. Trimming cost V 3 bases and J 8 bases, with 11 bases left between them. CDR3 residues: CASSDRAAYSPLHF. CDR3 bases: TGTGCCAGCAGTGACAGGGCAGCCTATTCACCCCTCCACTTT.

The chain employs TRBV9 and TRBJ1-2, with 8 bases identical to TRBD1. CDR1 and CDR2 from the germline V gene are SGDLS and YYNGEE. The CDR3 is 16 amino acids. V lost 4 bases, J lost 2 bases, and 10 bases stayed unmatched. The CDR3, as DNA: TGTGCCAGCAGCCCTGCGGGACAGGTCGGGAACTATGGCTACACCTTC. It specifies CASSPAGQVGNYGYTF.

The table lists this clone with a count of one. CDR3 DNA sequence: TGTGCCAGCAGTTACCAGGGCGGGCAGTATTTT. Protein product: CASSYQGGQYF. The chain is built from TRBV6-5 and TRBJ2-3; possibly TRBD1 for D (5 bases). V was cut by 2 bases and J by 11 bases, with 8 bases left in between. Germline-derived CDR1 and CDR2 are MNHEY and SVGAGI. The CDR3 has 11 residues.

To note about this clone: A read error may produce the germline difference seen at one junction end. V and J are TRBV12-3 or TRBV12-4 and TRBJ2-3; TRBD2 is a possible D gene (5 bases). The CDR3 contains 11 residues. CDR3 sequence: CASSLAATQYF. Here the CDR3 DNA reads TGTGCCAGCAGTCTAGCAGCGACGCAGTATTTT.

The chain combines TRBV5-1 with TRBJ1-4, with 7 bases fitting TRBD1. This CDR3 comprises 14 residues. The V segment lost 6 bases and the J segment 6 bases; nucleotides outside the gene matches: 8. Germline V lookup: CDR1 SGHRS, CDR2 YFSETQ. The CDR3 region is CASKDTGADEKLFF. CDR3 nucleotide sequence: TGCGCCAGCAAAGATACAGGGGCGGATGAAAAACTGTTTTTT.

The CDR3 coding sequence is TGCGCCAGCAGCCAATCTAGCGGGGGGTCCGATACGCAGTATTTT. The encoded protein is CASSQSSGGSDTQYF. This chain joins TRBV4-1 and TRBJ2-3; 11 nucleotides match TRBD2. The CDR3 covers 15 residues. CDR1 MGHRA and CDR2 YSYEKL come from the germline V gene. The V segment lost 2 bases and the J segment 6 bases; nucleotides outside the gene matches: 4.

This rearrangement joins TRBV5-6 to TRBJ2-7; 7 nucleotides agree with TRBD1. CDR3 size: 16 residues. V dropped 2 bases and J dropped 5; count of bases not matched to a gene: 13. The germline V gene has CDR1 SGHDT and CDR2 YYEEEE. For the CDR3, the DNA is TGTGCCAGCAGCTTCTGGACAGGACCATCCTATAACGAGCAGTACGTC. Residues: CASSFWTGPSYNEQYV.

The chain joins TRBV13 to TRBJ2-2, with 7 bases lining up with TRBD2. Germline lookup yields CDR1 PRHDT and CDR2 FYEKMQ (reference sequence). This CDR3 has 17 residues. With V trimmed by 5 bases and J by 3 bases, 12 bases remained unmatched. CDR3 sequence (DNA): TGTGCCAGCAGCGCCCCCTCAGCAGGGAGGGACACCGGGGAGCTGTTTTTT. It encodes CASSAPSAGRDTGELFF.

The genes are TRBV7-8 and TRBJ2-5, with 8 positions matching TRBD2. Germline CDR1 is SGHVS and CDR2 is FQNEAQ. Trimming removed 5 bases from V and 3 bases from J; junction bases left unmatched: 8. CDR3 size: 15 residues. CDR3 sequence reads: CASSPRLARKETQYF. CDR3 coding DNA: TGTGCCAGCAGCCCTCGACTAGCGCGGAAAGAGACCCAGTACTTC.

This chain uses TRBV2 with TRBJ2-3; 9 bases map to TRBD2. V shed 4 bases, J shed 4 bases, and the junction held 6 bases outside the gene matches. CDR3 length: 15 residues. CDR1 SNHLY and CDR2 FYNNEI come from the germline V gene. The CDR3 DNA sequence: TGTGCCAGCAGTGGACCAGCGGGGGGCGCAGATACGCAGTATTTT. Amino acids: CASSGPAGGADTQYF.